Here is one TCR beta chain with its context. This sample was included in a study of CD8+ T cells in alopecia areata. Study context: Treatment of the treated patients consisted of oral tofacitinib, 5 to 10 mg twice daily. The tofacitinib course ran for 6 to 18 months and was followed by 6 months off drug.

Investigators sorted PBMCs to obtain both CD4+ and CD8+ T cells. V lost 5 bases to trimming and J lost 2 bases, with 9 bases between them. CDR1 and CDR2 from the germline V gene are MNHEY and SMNVEV (reference sequence). This CDR3 is 13 amino acids long. Following RNA extraction, reverse transcription yielded cDNA that acted as the sequencing template. Profiling relied on immunoSEQ multiplex PCR, and the TCRdb table lists in-frame clones only, not all of them. The table lists approximately 66,000 clones, 60% of them singletons, with 17% in the top ten. This clonotype was sampled from a human donor with alopecia areata. The chain couples TRBV27 to TRBJ1-2, with D unclear. The input for sequencing was CD8+ T cells sorted from blood, taken at week 0. The CDR3 DNA is TGTGCCAGCAGTCCCCTGGGCAACTATGGCTACACCTTC. Translated, it gives CASSPLGNYGYTF.